This TCR beta chain was recovered during a study of blood T cell repertoires in COVID-19. Profiled with immunoSEQ multiplex PCR; TCRdb holds only in-frame clones, not every one. The table includes some 120,000 clones, 85% detected once. Sample: peripheral blood. This TCR was sampled from a woman older than 75 with acute or convalescent COVID-19.

CDR3 loop: CASSLRGTQYF. As DNA, the CDR3 is TGTGCCAGCAGCCTACGGGGGACCCAGTACTTC. The chain is built from TRBV7-3 and TRBJ2-7; D possibly corresponds to TRBD2 (5 bases). Near its end, the DNA agrees better with TRBJ2-5, so the J call may be wrong. The CDR3 is 11 residues long. Germline V CDR1 and CDR2: SGHTA, FQGTGA.